One sample yielded the 20 T cell receptor beta chains listed below, sequenced in a study of blood T cell repertoires in COVID-19 (dated by TCRdb to about 2020). Library preparation used the immunoSEQ multiplex PCR assay. TCRdb provides this immuneACCESS table in a form limited to in-frame rearrangements. Some clones are lacking; in checked studies, under half of them reflect an unresolved V gene, and why the rest are absent is not known. The sample table contains roughly 250,000 clones; only one count was recorded for 88% of them. 0.75% to 1% of the sample comes from the top ten. Sequencing was performed on peripheral blood. These TCRs come from a woman between 35 and 50 years old who had recovered from COVID-19.

The chain employs TRBV9 and TRBJ2-6, with D perhaps matching TRBD2 (5 bases). Germline CDR1 reads SGDLS; CDR2 reads YYNGEE. V lost 4 bases, J lost 0 bases, and 17 bases lay in between. CDR3 size: 18 residues. CDR3 in amino acids: CASSPRGSASSGANVLTF. CDR3 DNA: TGTGCCAGCAGCCCCCGGGGTAGCGCAAGCTCTGGGGCCAACGTCCTGACTTTC.

This clone appeared once. The chain is built from TRBV24-1 and TRBJ2-7, with TRBD1 identical over 8 bases. Germline CDR1 is KGHDR and CDR2 is SFDVKD. Losses at the gene ends were 9 bases for V and 5 bases for J; bases not matched to a gene: 5. CDR3 length equals 12 residues. This CDR3 is CATATGVNEQYF. CDR3 in DNA: TGTGCCACCGCGACAGGGGTAAACGAGCAGTACTTC.

The rearrangement uses TRBV9 and TRBJ2-2, with D tentatively TRBD1 (5 bases). Trimming removed 4 bases from V and 6 bases from J, with 16 bases in between. Per germline, CDR1 SGDLS and CDR2 YYNGEE. This CDR3 is built from 15 residues. The CDR3 loop reads CASSPRGSRAGELFF. CDR3 sequence (DNA): TGTGCCAGCAGCCCTAGGGGTAGCCGGGCCGGGGAGCTGTTTTTT.

The chain carries TRBV2 and TRBJ1-1; TRBD1 matches 8 bases. This CDR3 region has 12 residues. After removal of 10 bases from V and 7 bases from J, the junction contained 8 bases not matched to a gene. CDR1 and CDR2 from the germline V gene are SNHLY and FYNNEI. The CDR3 loop is CANGQGLGEAFF. Here the CDR3 DNA reads TGTGCCAACGGACAGGGTTTGGGTGAAGCTTTCTTT.

This rearrangement joins TRBV14 to TRBJ1-1; TRBD1 agrees at 7 bases. The CDR3 has 14 residues. Germline V gene sequence: CDR1 SGHDN, CDR2 FVKESK. V lost 4 bases to trimming and J lost 4 bases; unmatched junction nucleotides: 6. CDR3 amino acids: CASSRLSGGTEAFF. DNA of the CDR3: TGTGCCAGCAGCCGCCTTTCAGGGGGCACTGAAGCTTTCTTT.

The V call is TRBV5-4, the J call TRBJ1-2, with D tentatively TRBD1 (6 bases). The CDR3 sequence is 16 residues long. Germline V gives CDR1 SGHNT, CDR2 YYREEE (reference sequence). The V end lost 1 base, the J end lost 4 bases, and 17 bases lay between the germline ends. CDR3 sequence: CASSLRSPPGAYGYTF. The CDR3 bases are TGTGCCAGCAGCTTGCGGTCCCCGCCAGGGGCCTATGGCTACACCTTC.

The rearrangement links TRBV5-4 to TRBJ2-7, with TRBD2 matching 8 bases. This CDR3 has 14 amino acids. V lost 4 bases, J lost 4 bases, and 7 bases stayed unmatched. The germline CDR1 and CDR2 sequences are SGHNT and YYREEE (reference sequence). The CDR3 spells CASSRSGSRYEQYF. Written as DNA, the CDR3 is TGTGCCAGCAGCCGGAGCGGGAGTAGGTACGAGCAGTACTTC.

The rearrangement links TRBV30 to TRBJ2-5; TRBD2 aligns across 10 bases. Germline V gene lookup returns CDR1 GTSNPN and CDR2 SVGIG (reference sequence). V lost 0 bases and J lost 9; bases outside the gene matches: 16. This CDR3 contains 17 residues. The CDR3 loop is CAWSVPIAGGRPGAQYF. Here the CDR3 DNA reads TGTGCCTGGAGTGTCCCCATAGCGGGAGGCCGGCCTGGGGCCCAGTACTTC.

The J gene is TRBJ2-2, the V gene TRBV11-3; D not resolved. The CDR3 consists of 12 residues. Germline lookup yields CDR1 SGHNT and CDR2 YENEEA. Trimming shortened V by 2 bases and J by 15 bases, and 13 bases separated the two germline ends. As DNA, the CDR3 is TGTGCCAGCAGCTTAAACCCGCGTCGGGTGTTTTTT. This codes for CASSLNPRRVFF. The full variable domain, its missing parts supplied by reference TRBV11-3 and TRBJ2-2, is EAGVVQSPRYKIIEKKQPVAFWCNPISGHNTLYWYLQNLGQGPELLIRYENEEAVDDSQLPKDRFSAERLKGVDSTLKIQPAELGDSAVYLCASSLNPRRVFFGEGSRLTVL.

The chain recombines TRBV6-5 with TRBJ2-7; tentative D call: TRBD2 (6 bases). Germline V gives CDR1 MNHEY, CDR2 SVGAGI. The CDR3 loop spans 15 amino acids. The V and J ends lost 2 bases and 4 bases respectively, with 15 bases between them. CDR3 loop: CASSYDQGRGYEQYF. The CDR3 DNA reads TGTGCCAGCAGTTACGACCAGGGTCGGGGGTACGAGCAGTACTTC.

This chain joins TRBV24-1 and TRBJ2-7; 9 positions match TRBD2. There are 17 residues in the CDR3. The germline gives CDR1 KGHDR, CDR2 SFDVKD. The trim removed 5 bases at V and 4 bases at J, leaving 14 bases unmatched. The CDR3: CATSGRSLSGRGYEQYV. The CDR3 nucleotides read TGTGCCACCAGTGGACGGTCCCTTAGCGGGAGAGGGTACGAGCAGTACGTC.

J is TRBJ1-1 and V is TRBV7-9, with D uncertain. The V and J ends lost 5 bases and 6 bases respectively, with 10 bases between them. Looked up from germline, CDR1 is SEHNR and CDR2 is FQNEAQ (reference sequence). This CDR3 spans 12 amino acids. CDR3 amino acids: CASSAPGAEAFF. The CDR3, as DNA: TGTGCCAGCAGCGCCCCCGGGGCTGAAGCTTTCTTT.

The genes are TRBV20-1 and TRBJ2-5; D unresolved. The length of the CDR3 is 11 residues. Trimming removed 0 bases at V and 7 bases at J, with 6 bases between. Germline CDR1 DFQATT, CDR2 SNEGSKA (reference sequence). The CDR3 sequence is CSAREAPTQYF. DNA for the CDR3: TGCAGTGCTAGAGAGGCCCCGACCCAGTACTTC.

In DNA, the CDR3 is TGCGCCAGCAGCGGTACCGGGTCCCCCGGGGGTGAGCAGTTCTTC. It codes for CASSGTGSPGGEQFF. The V gene is TRBV5-1, the J gene TRBJ2-1; D might be TRBD2 (6 bases). Deletions cut 4 bases from V and 9 bases from J, with 20 bases between. CDR1 is SGHRS and CDR2 is YFSETQ in the germline V gene. The CDR3 contains 15 residues.

This rearrangement joins TRBV24-1 to TRBJ2-2; 11 bases fit TRBD2. This CDR3 comprises 17 residues. V dropped 4 bases and J dropped 2; count of bases not matched to a gene: 5. Germline lookup yields CDR1 KGHDR and CDR2 SFDVKD. This chain's CDR3 is CATSEVTSGGNTGELFF. The CDR3 DNA sequence: TGTGCCACCAGTGAGGTAACTAGCGGGGGAAACACCGGGGAGCTGTTTTTT.

CDR3 region: CASSLGGSEQYF. Written as DNA, the CDR3 is TGTGCCAGCAGCTTAGGAGGTTCCGAGCAGTACTTC. The V gene is TRBV7-6, the J gene TRBJ2-7; the D is unclear. Per the germline V gene, CDR1 is SGHVS and CDR2 is FNYEAQ. V lost 1 base and J lost 6, with 7 bases in between. This CDR3 is 12 amino acids long.

This chain uses TRBV12-3 or TRBV12-4 with TRBJ2-3; D gene ambiguous. This CDR3 has 11 amino acids. V lost 7 bases, J lost 6 bases, and 8 bases lay in between. The CDR3 is CASTLGDTQYF. Here the CDR3 DNA reads TGTGCCAGCACCCTCGGGGATACGCAGTATTTT.

This clone was detected only a few times. The chain joins TRBV6-5 to TRBJ2-3; a weak D match, TRBD2 (5 bases). Trimming pared 5 bases from V and 6 bases from J, leaving 12 bases between. Looked up from germline, CDR1 is MNHEY and CDR2 is SVGAGI. The CDR3 covers 13 residues. The CDR3 loop reads CASSPWLADTQYF. The CDR3 coding sequence is TGTGCCAGCAGTCCCTGGCTAGCCGATACGCAGTATTTT.

The rearrangement uses TRBV3-1 (or the pseudogene TRBV3-2) and TRBJ1-1; D is unresolved. The V end lost 6 bases, the J end lost 3 bases, and 5 bases lay between the germline ends. Germline CDR1 and CDR2: LGHDT and YNNKEL (reference sequence). The CDR3 contains 11 residues. The CDR3 nucleotides are TGTGCCAGCAGTCGGGACACTGAAGCTTTCTTT. Amino acid sequence: CASSRDTEAFF.

The chain is built from TRBV7-8 and TRBJ1-6; TRBD1 agrees at 8 bases. The length of the CDR3 is 16 residues. The V gene end was trimmed by 7 bases and the J gene end by 1 base; junction bases not matched to a gene: 6. From germline, CDR1 is SGHVS and CDR2 FQNEAQ. In nucleotides, the CDR3 is TGTGCCAGCACCCATCGACAGGGGTCCTATAATTCACCCCTCCACTTT. As protein: CASTHRQGSYNSPLHF.